The entry below gives a single T cell receptor (beta chain) sequence along with its context. The antigen is unknown. Produced via immunoSEQ multiplex PCR; TCRdb's table is partial and in-frame only. Among 2 million to 2.5 million clones listed, nearly 97% were seen once. The CDR3 spans 13 residues. The germline gives CDR1 MNHNS, CDR2 SASEGT. Trimming left V 5 bases short and J 5 bases short, with 12 bases between. The sample originates from a study of shared clonotypes between healthy human individuals. On the study more broadly: The study used three CD4 naive, three CD4 memory, two CD8 naive and one CD8 memory plate per donor.

General study findings and limits: Estimated richness was generally greater in naive than memory subsets. Sharing across four donors was highest in naive CD4 (roughly 5%) and lowest in memory CD8 (about 0.4%).

What was sequenced was naive CD4+ T cells sorted from blood. Subset meaning: CD45RA+ positively selected. This chain connects TRBV6-1 to TRBJ1-1; D is uncertain. This TCR was sampled from a man younger than 30 in good health. The CDR3 loop reads CASSTRALTEAFF. CDR3 nucleotides: TGTGCCAGCAGTACCAGAGCATTGACTGAAGCTTTCTTT.